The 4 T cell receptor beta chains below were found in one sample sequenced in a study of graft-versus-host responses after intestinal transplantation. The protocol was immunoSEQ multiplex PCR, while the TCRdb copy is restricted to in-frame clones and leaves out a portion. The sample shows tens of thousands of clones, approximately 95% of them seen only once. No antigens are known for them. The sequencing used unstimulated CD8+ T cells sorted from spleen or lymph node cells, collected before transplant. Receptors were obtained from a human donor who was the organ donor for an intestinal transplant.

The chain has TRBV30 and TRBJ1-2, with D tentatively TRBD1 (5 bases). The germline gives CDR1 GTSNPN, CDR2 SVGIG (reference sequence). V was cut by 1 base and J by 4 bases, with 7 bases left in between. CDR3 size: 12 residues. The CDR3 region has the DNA TGTGCCTGGAGTGCGGGACTCTATGGCTACACCTTC. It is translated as CAWSAGLYGYTF.

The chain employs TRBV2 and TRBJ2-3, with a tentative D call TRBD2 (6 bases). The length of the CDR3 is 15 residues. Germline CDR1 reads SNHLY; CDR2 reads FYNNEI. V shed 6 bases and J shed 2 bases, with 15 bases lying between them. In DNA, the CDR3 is TGTGCCAGCAGCGTGGGACTTTATCTCACAGATACGCAGTATTTT. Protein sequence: CASSVGLYLTDTQYF.

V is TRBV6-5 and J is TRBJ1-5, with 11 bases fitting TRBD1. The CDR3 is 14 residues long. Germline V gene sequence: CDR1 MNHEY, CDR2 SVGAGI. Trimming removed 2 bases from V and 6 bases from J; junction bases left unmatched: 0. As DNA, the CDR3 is TGTGCCAGCAGTTACGGGACAGGGGGTCAGCCCCAGCATTTT. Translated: CASSYGTGGQPQHF.

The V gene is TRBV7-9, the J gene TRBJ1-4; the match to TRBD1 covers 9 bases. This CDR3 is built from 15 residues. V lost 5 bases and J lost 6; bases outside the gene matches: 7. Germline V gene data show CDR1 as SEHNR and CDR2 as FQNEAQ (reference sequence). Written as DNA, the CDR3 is TGTGCCAGCAGCGCCCGGGACAGGGTAGATGAAAAACTGTTTTTT. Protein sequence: CASSARDRVDEKLFF.